Sequencing of this T cell receptor (beta chain) was carried out in a study of T cell changes during pregnancy in multiple sclerosis. Looked up from germline, CDR1 is LNHDA and CDR2 is SQIVND (reference sequence). This CDR3 spans 14 amino acids. V trimming: 7 bases; J trimming: 3 bases; junction bases outside the gene matches: 6. Data came from immunoSEQ multiplex PCR; TCRdb stores just in-frame clones and leaves some out. The sample consists of approximately 70,000 clones, over 85% of them appearing once. This chain links TRBV19 with TRBJ1-1, with 9 bases lining up with TRBD1. This clonotype was obtained from a female donor with multiple sclerosis, enrolled in a pregnancy study. Source: CD4+ T cells from peripheral blood mononuclear cells, taken after pregnancy. The CDR3: CASTLTGGYTEAFF. The CDR3 DNA follows: TGTGCCAGTACCCTGACAGGGGGGTACACTGAAGCTTTCTTT.